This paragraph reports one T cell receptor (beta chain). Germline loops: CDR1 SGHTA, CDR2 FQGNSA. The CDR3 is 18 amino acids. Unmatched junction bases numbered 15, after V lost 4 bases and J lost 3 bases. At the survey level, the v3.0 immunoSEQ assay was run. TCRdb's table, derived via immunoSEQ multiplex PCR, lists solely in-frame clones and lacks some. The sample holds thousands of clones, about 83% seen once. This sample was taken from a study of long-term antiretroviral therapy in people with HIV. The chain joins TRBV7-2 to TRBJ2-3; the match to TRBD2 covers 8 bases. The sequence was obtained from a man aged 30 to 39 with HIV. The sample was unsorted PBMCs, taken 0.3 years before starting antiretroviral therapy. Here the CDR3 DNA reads TGTGCCAGCAGCTCGGATGGGGGAGCGGGGGCGGAGACAGATACGCAGTATTTT. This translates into CASSSDGGAGAETDTQYF.